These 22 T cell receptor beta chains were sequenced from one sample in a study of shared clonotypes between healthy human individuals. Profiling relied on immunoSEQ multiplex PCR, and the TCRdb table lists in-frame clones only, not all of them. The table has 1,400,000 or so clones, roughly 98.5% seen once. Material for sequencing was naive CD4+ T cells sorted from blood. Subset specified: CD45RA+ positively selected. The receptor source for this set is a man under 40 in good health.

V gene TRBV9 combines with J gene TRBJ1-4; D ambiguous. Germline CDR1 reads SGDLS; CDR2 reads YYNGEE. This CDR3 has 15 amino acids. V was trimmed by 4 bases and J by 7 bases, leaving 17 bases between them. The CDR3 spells CASSPQSIGGEKLFF. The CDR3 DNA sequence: TGTGCCAGCAGCCCCCAATCCATTGGAGGTGAAAAACTGTTTTTT.

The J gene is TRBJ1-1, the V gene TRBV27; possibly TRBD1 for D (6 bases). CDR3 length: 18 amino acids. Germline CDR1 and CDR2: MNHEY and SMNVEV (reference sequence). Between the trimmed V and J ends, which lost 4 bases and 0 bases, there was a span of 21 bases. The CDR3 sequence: CASSWGGQSISMNTEAFF. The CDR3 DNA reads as TGTGCCAGCAGTTGGGGAGGACAGAGCATCTCAATGAACACTGAAGCTTTCTTT.

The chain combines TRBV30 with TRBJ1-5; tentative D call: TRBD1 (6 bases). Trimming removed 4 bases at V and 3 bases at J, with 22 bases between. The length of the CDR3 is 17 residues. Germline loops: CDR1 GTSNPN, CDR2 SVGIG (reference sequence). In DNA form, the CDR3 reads TGTGCCTGGAAAAGAAAACAGGGAGGGTTGGACAATCAGCCCCAGCATTTT. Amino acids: CAWKRKQGGLDNQPQHF.

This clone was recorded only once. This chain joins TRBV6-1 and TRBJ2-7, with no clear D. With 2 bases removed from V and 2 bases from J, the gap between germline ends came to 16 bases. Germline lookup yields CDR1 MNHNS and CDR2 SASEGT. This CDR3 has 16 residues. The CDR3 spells CASSERANRITYEQYF. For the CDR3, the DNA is TGTGCCAGCAGTGAAAGAGCCAACCGAATAACCTACGAGCAGTACTTC.

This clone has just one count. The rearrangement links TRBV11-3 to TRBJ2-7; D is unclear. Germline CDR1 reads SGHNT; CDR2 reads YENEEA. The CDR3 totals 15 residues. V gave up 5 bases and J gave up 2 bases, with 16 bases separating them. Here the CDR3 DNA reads TGTGCCAGCAGCCCCGGACCCCTAAAGGCCTACGAGCAGTACTTC. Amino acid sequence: CASSPGPLKAYEQYF.

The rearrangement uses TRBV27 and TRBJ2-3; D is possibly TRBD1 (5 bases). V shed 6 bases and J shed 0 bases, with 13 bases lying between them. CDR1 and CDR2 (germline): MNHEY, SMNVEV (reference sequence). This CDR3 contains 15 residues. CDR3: CASSKWGISTDTQYF. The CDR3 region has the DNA TGTGCCAGCAGCAAGTGGGGCATTAGCACAGATACGCAGTATTTT.

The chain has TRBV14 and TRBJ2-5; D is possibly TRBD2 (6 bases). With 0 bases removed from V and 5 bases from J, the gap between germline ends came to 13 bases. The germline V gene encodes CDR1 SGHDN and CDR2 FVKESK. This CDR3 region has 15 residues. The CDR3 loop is CASSQDGGVRETQYF. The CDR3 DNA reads TGTGCCAGCAGCCAAGATGGCGGGGTCAGGGAGACCCAGTACTTC.

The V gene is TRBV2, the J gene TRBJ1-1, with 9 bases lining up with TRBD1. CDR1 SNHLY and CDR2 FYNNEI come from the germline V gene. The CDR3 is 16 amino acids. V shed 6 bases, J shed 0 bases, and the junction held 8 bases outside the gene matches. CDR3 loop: CASRKGQGLVNTEAFF. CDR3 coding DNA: TGTGCCAGCAGGAAGGGACAGGGTCTAGTGAACACTGAAGCTTTCTTT.

DNA for the CDR3: TGTGCCAGCAGTGGCCGGGACAGGGCGATTAAAAACATTCAGTACTTC. Protein sequence: CASSGRDRAIKNIQYF. The V call is TRBV6-1, the J call TRBJ2-4; TRBD1 aligns across 9 bases. The V gene end was trimmed by 4 bases and the J gene end by 4 bases; junction bases not matched to a gene: 8. The germline gives CDR1 MNHNS, CDR2 SASEGT. CDR3 length: 16 amino acids.

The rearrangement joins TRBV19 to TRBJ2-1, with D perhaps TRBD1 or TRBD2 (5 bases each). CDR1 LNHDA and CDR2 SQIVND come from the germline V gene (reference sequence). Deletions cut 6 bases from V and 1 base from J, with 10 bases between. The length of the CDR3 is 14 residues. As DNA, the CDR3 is TGTGCCAGTAGATATGGGGGTTCCTACAATGAGCAGTTCTTC. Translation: CASRYGGSYNEQFF.

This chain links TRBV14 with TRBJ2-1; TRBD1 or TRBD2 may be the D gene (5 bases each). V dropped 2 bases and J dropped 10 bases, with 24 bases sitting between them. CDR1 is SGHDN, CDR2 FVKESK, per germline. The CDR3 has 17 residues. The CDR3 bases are TGTGCCAGCAGCCAACCCCTTATTTGGGGGTTAATCGTCGAGCAGTTCTTC. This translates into CASSQPLIWGLIVEQFF.

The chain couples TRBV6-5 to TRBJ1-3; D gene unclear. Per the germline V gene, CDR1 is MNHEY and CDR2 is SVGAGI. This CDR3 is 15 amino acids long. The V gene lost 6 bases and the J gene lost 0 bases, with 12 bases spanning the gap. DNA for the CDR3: TGTGCCAGCAGACTGGGGAGACCCTCTGGAAACACCATATATTTT. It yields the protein CASRLGRPSGNTIYF.

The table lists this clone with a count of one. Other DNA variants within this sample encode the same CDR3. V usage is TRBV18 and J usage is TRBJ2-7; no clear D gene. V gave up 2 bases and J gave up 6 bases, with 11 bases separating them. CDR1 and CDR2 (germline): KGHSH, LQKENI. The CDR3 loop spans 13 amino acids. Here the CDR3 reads CASSPGLVVEQYF. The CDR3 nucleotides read TGTGCCAGCTCACCAGGATTAGTCGTCGAGCAGTACTTC.

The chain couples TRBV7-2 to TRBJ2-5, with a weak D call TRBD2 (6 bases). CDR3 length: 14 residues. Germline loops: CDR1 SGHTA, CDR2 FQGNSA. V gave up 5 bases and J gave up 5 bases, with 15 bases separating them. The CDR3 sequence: CASSPTREDETQYF. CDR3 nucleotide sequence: TGTGCCAGCAGCCCGACTAGAGAAGACGAGACCCAGTACTTC.

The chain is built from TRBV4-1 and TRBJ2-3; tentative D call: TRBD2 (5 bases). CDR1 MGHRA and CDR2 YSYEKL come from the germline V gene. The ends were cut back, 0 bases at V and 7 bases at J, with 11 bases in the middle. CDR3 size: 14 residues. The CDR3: CASSQDFGVNTQYF. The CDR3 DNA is TGCGCCAGCAGCCAAGATTTCGGGGTAAATACGCAGTATTTT.

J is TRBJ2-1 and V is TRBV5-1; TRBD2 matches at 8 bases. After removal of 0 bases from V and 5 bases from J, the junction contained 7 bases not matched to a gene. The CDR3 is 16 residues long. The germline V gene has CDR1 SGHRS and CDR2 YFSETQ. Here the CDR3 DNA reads TGCGCCAGCAGCTTGGAATTGGCGGGGGGCAACAATGAGCAGTTCTTC. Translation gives CASSLELAGGNNEQFF.

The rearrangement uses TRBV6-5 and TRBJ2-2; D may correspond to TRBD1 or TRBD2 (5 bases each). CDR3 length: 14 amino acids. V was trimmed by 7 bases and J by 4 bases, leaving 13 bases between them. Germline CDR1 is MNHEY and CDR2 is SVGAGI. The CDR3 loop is CASMPGRVTGELFF. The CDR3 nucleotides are TGTGCCAGCATGCCAGGGCGGGTCACCGGGGAGCTGTTTTTT.

As DNA, the CDR3 is TGTGCCAGCAGCCTTGGGGGATTCTCCTACAATGAGCAGTTCTTC. It encodes CASSLGGFSYNEQFF. The genes are TRBV25-1 and TRBJ2-1; either TRBD1 or TRBD2 may supply D (5 bases each). Germline V lookup: CDR1 MGHDK, CDR2 SYGVNS. CDR3 size: 15 residues. V lost 6 bases and J 0 bases, leaving 12 bases between the germline ends.

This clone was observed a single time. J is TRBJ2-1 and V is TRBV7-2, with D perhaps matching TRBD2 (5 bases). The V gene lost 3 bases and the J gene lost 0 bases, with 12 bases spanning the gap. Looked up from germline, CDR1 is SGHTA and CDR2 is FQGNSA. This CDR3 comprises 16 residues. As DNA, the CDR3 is TGTGCCAGCAGCTTCCGGCGAGGGTCCTCCTACAATGAGCAGTTCTTC. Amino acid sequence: CASSFRRGSSYNEQFF.

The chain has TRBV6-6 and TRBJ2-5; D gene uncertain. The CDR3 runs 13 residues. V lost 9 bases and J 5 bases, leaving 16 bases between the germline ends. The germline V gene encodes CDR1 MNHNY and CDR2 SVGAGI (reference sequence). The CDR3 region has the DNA TGTGCCAGTGCGTTCCGGGCCGCGGAGACCCAGTACTTC. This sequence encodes CASAFRAAETQYF.

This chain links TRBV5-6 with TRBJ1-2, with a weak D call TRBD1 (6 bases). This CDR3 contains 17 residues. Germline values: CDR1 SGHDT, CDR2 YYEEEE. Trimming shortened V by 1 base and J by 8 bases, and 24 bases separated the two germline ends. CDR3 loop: CASSLSGGPGGVYGYTF. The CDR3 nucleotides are TGTGCCAGCAGCTTGTCTGGGGGCCCTGGAGGAGTTTACGGCTACACCTTC.

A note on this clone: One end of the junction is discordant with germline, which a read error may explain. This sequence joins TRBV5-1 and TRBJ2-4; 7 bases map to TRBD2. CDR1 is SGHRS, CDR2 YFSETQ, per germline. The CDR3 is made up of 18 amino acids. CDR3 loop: CASSLVGEGVLAKNIQYF. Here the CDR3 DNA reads TGCGCCAGCAGCTTGGTTGGGGAGGGTGTATTAGCCAAAAACATTCAGTACTTT.